This T cell receptor (beta chain) was found in a study of memory B cells and T cells in multiple sclerosis. Regarding the study as a whole: Clone-set sizes differed between compartments, so shared clonotype counts needed normalization.

As concerns this clone: The antigen is unknown.

V lost 4 bases and J lost 5, with 23 bases in between. The CDR3 consists of 17 residues. CDR1 and CDR2 from the germline V gene are ENHRY and SYGVKD. Clones were sequenced by immunoSEQ multiplex PCR, and TCRdb holds only the in-frame ones, with some missing. The profile shows 46,000 or so clones, approximately 80% of them singletons. Separate sequencing covered autoproliferating (CFSE-dim) and non-proliferating (CFSE-high) T cells from stimulus-free culture. Replicate wells were pooled after 7 days of stimulus-free culture of some 50 million CFSE-labeled PBMCs. The PBMCs received about 0.45 uM CFSE and serum-free culture with no added stimuli.

This receptor was taken from a human donor with multiple sclerosis. Sequencing was done on a sample of PBMCs from blood kept in culture. The chain employs TRBV10-3 and TRBJ2-5, with D possibly matching TRBD2 (7 bases). This CDR3 is CAISGGQTKEAGETQYF. CDR3 coding DNA: TGTGCCATCAGTGGCGGACAGACCAAGGAAGCGGGGGAGACCCAGTACTTC.